This entry is about one T cell receptor (beta chain). Its target is not known. Other nucleotide sequences from this sample produce the same CDR3. This entry is derived from a study of shared clonotypes between healthy human individuals. Over several immunoSEQ plates, each subset's genomic DNA was distributed in even portions. Sequencing was performed with immunoSEQ multiplex PCR; in TCRdb, only in-frame clones are kept and a portion is missing. The repertoire holds about 990,000 clones, with about 84% as singletons. Study-level findings and limits: A handful of donors showed sharing of around 5.3% of naive CD4 clonotypes.

CDR3 size: 14 residues. With V trimmed by 3 bases and J by 7 bases, 1 base remained unmatched. Germline CDR1 LNHNV, CDR2 YYDKDF (reference sequence). The sample taken for sequencing was memory CD4+ T cells from PBMCs. The subset: CD45RA-negative fraction. The chain recombines TRBV15 with TRBJ1-5, with 12 bases aligning to TRBD1. This sequence was found in a young man in good health. Some clones in this sample may be carry-over from other donors' samples. The CDR3 spells CATSSGTGGQPQHF. CDR3 coding DNA: TGTGCCACCAGCAGTGGGACAGGGGGCCAGCCCCAGCATTTT.